The 6 T cell receptor beta chains given below trace back to one sample, sequenced in a study of blood T cells in healthy people across ages (dated by TCRdb to the mid-2010s). Library method: 5' RACE. Sequencing was performed on an Illumina HiSeq 2500. A second roughly 6 to 12 cycle PCR used a sample-barcoded 5' primer and a J-beta primer mix. TCRdb reprocessing: public reads trimmed at Q25 with fastp, clones called with MiXCR, in-frame beta chains kept. Rows with a matching CDR3 protein are joined into one entry that keeps the most common DNA and genes. Recorded for this sample are about 1.5 million distinct CDR3 sequences; roughly 40% of them occurred a single time. 7% to 9% of the sample rests with the top ten. Sequencing input: blood. These receptor sequences come from a woman aged 18-29 years in good health.

In its sample, this clonotype was seen a few times. CDR3 in amino acids: CASSPLGRAGASGSYYEQYF. DNA of the CDR3: TGTGCCAGCTCACCACTTGGCAGGGCAGGGGCTAGCGGGAGCTACTACGAGCAGTACTTC. This sequence joins TRBV18 and TRBJ2-7; 10 bases align to TRBD2. Germline assignment: CDR1 KGHSH and CDR2 LQKENI. With V trimmed by 1 base and J by 3 bases, 18 bases remained unmatched. The CDR3 has 20 amino acids.

CDR3 region: CASSFRNSYTDTQYF. For the CDR3, the DNA is TGTGCCAGCAGTTTCCGGAACAGTTACACAGATACGCAGTATTTT. The chain joins TRBV27 to TRBJ2-3; D unresolved. This CDR3 is 15 amino acids long. V lost 3 bases and J lost 2, with 12 bases in between. The germline gives CDR1 MNHEY, CDR2 SMNVEV (reference sequence).

In this sample, this clonotype turned up once. The chain employs TRBV12-3 or TRBV12-4 and TRBJ2-3; the D gene is possibly TRBD1 (6 bases). The CDR3 runs to 15 residues. The V gene lost 1 base and the J gene lost 3 bases, with 11 bases spanning the gap. CDR3 loop: CASSLGTAGTDTQYF. The CDR3 nucleotides read TGTGCCAGCAGTTTAGGGACAGCCGGGACAGATACGCAGTATTTT.

This clonotype has a handful of counts. The V and J genes are TRBV2 and TRBJ1-2; 7 nucleotides line up with TRBD1. This CDR3 has 14 amino acids. The germline V gene encodes CDR1 SNHLY and CDR2 FYNNEI. The junction had 7 bases not matched to a gene; V was cut back by 5 bases and J by 4 bases. The CDR3 coding sequence is TGTGCCAGCAGTTACCTACAGGGGTCCTATGGCTACACCTTC. Its translation is CASSYLQGSYGYTF.

The table lists this clonotype with a few counts. V and J are TRBV12-3 or TRBV12-4 and TRBJ2-7, with D possibly matching TRBD1 (7 bases). The tail of the sequence fits TRBJ2-5 better, so the J call may be wrong. This CDR3 region has 16 residues. This CDR3 reads CASSLGYRGGRETQYF. Here the CDR3 DNA reads TGTGCCAGCAGTTTAGGGTACAGGGGAGGCCGAGAGACCCAGTACTTC.

The chain joins TRBV6-1 to TRBJ2-7, with 9 bases lining up with TRBD2. CDR1 MNHNS and CDR2 SASEGT come from the germline V gene. The ends lost 6 bases at V and 1 base at J; junction bases unmatched: 10. The CDR3 totals 16 residues. In DNA, the CDR3 is TGTGCCAGCAGCGCCTCATGGCTAGCGGGGTCCTACGAGCAGTACTTC. This codes for CASSASWLAGSYEQYF.